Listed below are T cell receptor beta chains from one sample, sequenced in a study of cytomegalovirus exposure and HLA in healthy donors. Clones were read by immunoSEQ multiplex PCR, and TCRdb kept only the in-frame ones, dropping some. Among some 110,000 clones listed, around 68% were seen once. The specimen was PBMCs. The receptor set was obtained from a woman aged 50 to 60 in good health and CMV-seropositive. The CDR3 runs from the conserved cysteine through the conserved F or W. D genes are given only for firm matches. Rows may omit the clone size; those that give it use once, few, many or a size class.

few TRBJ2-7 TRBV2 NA CASSGWGPGNEQYF TGTGCCAGCAGTGGGTGGGGGCCTGGGAACGAGCAGTACTTC
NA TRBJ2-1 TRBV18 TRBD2 CASYRTSGDNEQFF TGTGCCAGCTACCGGACTAGCGGGGACAATGAGCAGTTCTTC
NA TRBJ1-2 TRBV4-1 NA CASSQDPGTYGYTF TGCGCCAGCAGCCAAGATCCGGGAACCTATGGCTACACCTTC
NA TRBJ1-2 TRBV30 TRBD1 CAWRIGQATTLYGYTF TGTGCCTGGAGAATTGGACAGGCGACTACCTTGTATGGCTACACCTTC
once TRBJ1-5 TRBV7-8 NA CASSNTGFVIRSSNQPQHF TGTGCCAGCAGCAACACAGGGTTCGTAATTCGGAGTAGCAATCAGCCCCAGCATTTT
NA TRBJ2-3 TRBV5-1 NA CASSGALSTDTQYF TGCGCCAGCAGCGGGGCCCTAAGCACAGATACGCAGTATTTT
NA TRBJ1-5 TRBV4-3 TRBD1 CASSQSRDRTPHQPQHF TGCGCCAGCAGCCAGTCCCGGGACAGGACCCCACATCAGCCCCAGCATTTT
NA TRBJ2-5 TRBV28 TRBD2 CASSSRLAGKEETQYF TGTGCCAGCAGTTCTCGACTAGCGGGGAAGGAAGAGACCCAGTACTTC
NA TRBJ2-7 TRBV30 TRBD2 CAWSEGGSRYEQYF TGTGCCTGGAGTGAGGGAGGGAGTAGGTACGAGCAGTACTTC
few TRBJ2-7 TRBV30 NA CAWGWTDYEQYF TGTGCCTGGGGCTGGACAGACTACGAGCAGTACTTC
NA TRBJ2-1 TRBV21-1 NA CASSPGLAGVSAYNEQFF TGTGCCAGCAGCCCGGGACTAGCGGGAGTAAGCGCCTACAATGAGCAGTTCTTC
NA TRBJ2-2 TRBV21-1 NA CASSSRQGPNTGELFF TGTGCCAGCAGCTCCCGACAGGGCCCAAACACCGGGGAGCTGTTTTTT
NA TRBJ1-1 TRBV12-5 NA CASGLIGQTEAFF TGTGCTAGTGGTTTGATAGGACAGACTGAAGCTTTCTTT